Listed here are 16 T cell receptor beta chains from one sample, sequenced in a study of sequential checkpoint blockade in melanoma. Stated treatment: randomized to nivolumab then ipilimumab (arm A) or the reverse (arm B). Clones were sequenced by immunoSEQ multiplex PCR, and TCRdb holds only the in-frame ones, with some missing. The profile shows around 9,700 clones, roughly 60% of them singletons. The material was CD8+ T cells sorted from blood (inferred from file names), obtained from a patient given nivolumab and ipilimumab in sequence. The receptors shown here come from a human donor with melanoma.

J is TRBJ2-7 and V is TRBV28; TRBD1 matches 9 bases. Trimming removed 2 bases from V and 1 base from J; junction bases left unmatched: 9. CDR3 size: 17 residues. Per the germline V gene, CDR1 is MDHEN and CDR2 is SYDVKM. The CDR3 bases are TGTGCCAGCAGTTTAGCGTTGTCGGGGACAGGGTCCTACGAGCAGTACTTC. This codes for CASSLALSGTGSYEQYF.

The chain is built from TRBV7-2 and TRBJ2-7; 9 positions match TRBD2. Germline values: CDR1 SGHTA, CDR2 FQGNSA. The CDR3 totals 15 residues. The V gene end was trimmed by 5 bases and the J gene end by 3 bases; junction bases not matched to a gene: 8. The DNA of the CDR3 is TGTGCCAGCAGCGGGCGACTAGCGGTTCTCTACGAGCAGTACTTC. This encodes CASSGRLAVLYEQYF.

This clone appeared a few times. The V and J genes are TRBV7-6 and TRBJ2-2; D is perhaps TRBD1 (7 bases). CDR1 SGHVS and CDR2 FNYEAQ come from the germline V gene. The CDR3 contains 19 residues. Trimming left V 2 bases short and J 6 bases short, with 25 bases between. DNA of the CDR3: TGTGCCAGCAGCTTATCTCAAACCAGGGGGTCAGGGAGGCCCGGGGAGCTGTTTTTT. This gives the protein CASSLSQTRGSGRPGELFF.

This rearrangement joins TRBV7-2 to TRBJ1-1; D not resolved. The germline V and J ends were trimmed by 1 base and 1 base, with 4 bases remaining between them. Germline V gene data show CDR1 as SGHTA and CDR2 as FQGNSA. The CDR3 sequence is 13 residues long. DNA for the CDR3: TGTGCCAGCAGCTTAGAGCGGAACACTGAAGCTTTCTTT. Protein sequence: CASSLERNTEAFF.

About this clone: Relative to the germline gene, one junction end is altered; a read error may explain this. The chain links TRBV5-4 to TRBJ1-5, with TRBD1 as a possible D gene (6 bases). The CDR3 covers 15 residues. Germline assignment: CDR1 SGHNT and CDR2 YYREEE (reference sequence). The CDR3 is CASSQDTGGVQPQHF. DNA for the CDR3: TGCGCCAGCAGCCAAGATACGGGGGGCGTGCAGCCCCAGCATTTT.

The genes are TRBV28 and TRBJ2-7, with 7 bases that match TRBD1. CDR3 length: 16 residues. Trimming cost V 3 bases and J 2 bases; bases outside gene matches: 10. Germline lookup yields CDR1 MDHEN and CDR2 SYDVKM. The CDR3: CASSFRTGTDPYEQYF. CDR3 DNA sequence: TGTGCCAGCAGTTTCCGAACCGGGACAGATCCCTACGAGCAGTACTTC.

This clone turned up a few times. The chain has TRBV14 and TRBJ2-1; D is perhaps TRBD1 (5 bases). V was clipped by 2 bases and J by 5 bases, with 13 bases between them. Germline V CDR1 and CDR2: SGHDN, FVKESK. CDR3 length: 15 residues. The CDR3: CASSQYSARDNEQFF. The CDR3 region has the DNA TGTGCCAGCAGCCAATATTCGGCCAGGGACAATGAGCAGTTCTTC.

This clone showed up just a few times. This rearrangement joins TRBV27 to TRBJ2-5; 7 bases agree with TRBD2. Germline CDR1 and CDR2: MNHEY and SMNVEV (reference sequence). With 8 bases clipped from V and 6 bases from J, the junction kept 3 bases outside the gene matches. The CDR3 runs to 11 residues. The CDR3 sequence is CASGGGKTQYF. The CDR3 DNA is TGTGCCAGCGGGGGGGGAAAGACCCAGTACTTC.

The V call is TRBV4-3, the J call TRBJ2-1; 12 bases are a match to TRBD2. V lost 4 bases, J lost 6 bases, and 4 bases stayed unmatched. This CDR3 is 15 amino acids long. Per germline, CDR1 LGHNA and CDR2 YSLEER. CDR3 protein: CASSPGLAGPNEQFF. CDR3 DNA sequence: TGCGCCAGCAGCCCAGGACTAGCGGGACCCAATGAGCAGTTCTTC.

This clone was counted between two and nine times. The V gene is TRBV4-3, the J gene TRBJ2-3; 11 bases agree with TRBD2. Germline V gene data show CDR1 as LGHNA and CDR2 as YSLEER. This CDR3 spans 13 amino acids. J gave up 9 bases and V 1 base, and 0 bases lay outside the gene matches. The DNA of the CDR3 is TGCGCCAGCAGCCAAGGACTAGCGGGGACGCAGTATTTT. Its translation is CASSQGLAGTQYF.

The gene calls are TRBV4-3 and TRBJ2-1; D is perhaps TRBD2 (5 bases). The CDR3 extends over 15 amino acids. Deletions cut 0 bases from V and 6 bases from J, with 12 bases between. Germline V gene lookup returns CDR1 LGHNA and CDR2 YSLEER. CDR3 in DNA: TGCGCCAGCAGCCAAGATGTCGGGGTTGGCAATGAGCAGTTCTTC. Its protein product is CASSQDVGVGNEQFF.

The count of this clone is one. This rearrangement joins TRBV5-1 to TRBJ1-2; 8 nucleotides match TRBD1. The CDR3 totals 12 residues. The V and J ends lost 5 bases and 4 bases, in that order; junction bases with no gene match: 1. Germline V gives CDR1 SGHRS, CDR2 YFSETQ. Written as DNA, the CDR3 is TGCGCCAGCAGTGGACAGGGCTATGGCTACACCTTC. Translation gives CASSGQGYGYTF.

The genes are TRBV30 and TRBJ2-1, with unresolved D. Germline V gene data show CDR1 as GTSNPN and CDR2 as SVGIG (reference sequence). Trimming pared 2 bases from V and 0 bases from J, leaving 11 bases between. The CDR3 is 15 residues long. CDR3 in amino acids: CAWSTLASSYNEQFF. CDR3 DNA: TGTGCCTGGAGTACCCTTGCCAGCTCCTACAATGAGCAGTTCTTC. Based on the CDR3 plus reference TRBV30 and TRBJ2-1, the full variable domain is SQTIHQWPATLVQPVGSPLSLECTVEGTSNPNLYWYRQAAGRGLQLLFYSVGIGQISSEVPQNLSASRPQDRQFILSSKKLLLSDSGFYLCAWSTLASSYNEQFFGPGTRLTVL.

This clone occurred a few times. As DNA, the CDR3 is TGTGCCAGTAGCGGGACATCGATGGGCGAGCAGTACTTC. This sequence encodes CASSGTSMGEQYF. This chain links TRBV19 with TRBJ2-7; maybe TRBD1 (6 bases). V lost 6 bases to trimming and J lost 6 bases, with 15 bases between them. The V gene's germline CDR1 is LNHDA and CDR2 SQIVND (reference sequence). This CDR3 contains 13 residues.

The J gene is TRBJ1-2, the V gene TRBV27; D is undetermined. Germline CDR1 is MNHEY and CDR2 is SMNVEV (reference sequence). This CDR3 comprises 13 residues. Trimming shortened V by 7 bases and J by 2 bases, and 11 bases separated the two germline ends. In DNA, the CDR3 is TGTGCCAGCAAGGAGGGCACGAACTATGGCTACACCTTC. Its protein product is CASKEGTNYGYTF.

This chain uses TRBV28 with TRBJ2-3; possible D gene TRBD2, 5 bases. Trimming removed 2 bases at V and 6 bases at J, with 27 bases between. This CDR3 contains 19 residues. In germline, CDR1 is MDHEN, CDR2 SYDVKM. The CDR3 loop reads CASSLGLWTPSSNPDTQYF. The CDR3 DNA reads TGTGCCAGCAGTTTAGGACTCTGGACTCCCTCTTCCAATCCGGATACGCAGTATTTT.